The present T cell receptor beta chain was sequenced within a study of T cells expressing NK-cell markers. Regarding the study as a whole: A few of the donors also had these clonotypes leading their CD3+CD56-NKG2C+ fraction.

What made the TCR beta cDNA was 5'RACE template switching with UMIs. For each CDR3 protein, TCRdb gives one entry from its re-call of the 5' RACE reads, without DNA. Its table records 400,000 to 550,000 distinct CDR3 sequences. With regard to this clonotype: Its antigen is unidentified.

Looked up from germline, CDR1 is SGHTA and CDR2 is FQGNSA. This CDR3 comprises 15 residues. This chain connects TRBV7-2 to TRBJ2-1. What was sequenced was blood T cells: a sorted CD56 or NKG2C T cell subset, CD4+ or CD8+ T cells, or bulk PBMC T cells (not recorded which). The receptor comes from a woman aged 18-69 years in good health. CDR3 in amino acids: CASRTLGSSYNEQFF.